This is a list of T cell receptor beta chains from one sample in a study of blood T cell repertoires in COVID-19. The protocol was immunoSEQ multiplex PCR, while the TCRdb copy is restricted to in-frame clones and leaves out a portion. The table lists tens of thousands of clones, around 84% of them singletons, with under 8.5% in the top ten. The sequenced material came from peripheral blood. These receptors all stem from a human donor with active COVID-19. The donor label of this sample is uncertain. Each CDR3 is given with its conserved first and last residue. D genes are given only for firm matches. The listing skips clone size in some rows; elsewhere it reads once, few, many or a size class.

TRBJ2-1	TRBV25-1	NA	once	TGTGCCAGCAGTGAATGGAGGGGCCTGGTAGGGCGCTATAATGAGCAGTTCTTC	CASSEWRGLVGRYNEQFF
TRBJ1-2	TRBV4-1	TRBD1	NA	TGCGCCAGCACCCCCCGGACAGGCGGCGGCTATGGCTACACCTTC	CASTPRTGGGYGYTF
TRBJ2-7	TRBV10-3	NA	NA	TGTGCCACCACCGACAGAGACTACGAGCAGTACTTC	CATTDRDYEQYF
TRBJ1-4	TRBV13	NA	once	TGTGCCAGCAGCTCCAAGGACTTGTTGGATAATGAAAAACTGTTTTTT	CASSSKDLLDNEKLFF
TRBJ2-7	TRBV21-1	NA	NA	TGTGCCAGCAGCGGGCCCTGTTGGACAGGGGGTCCCCTTCCCTCCTACGAGCAGTACTTC	CASSGPCWTGGPLPSYEQYF
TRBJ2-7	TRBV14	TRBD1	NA	TGTGCCAGCAGCCAGACGTATACAGGGGGCTACTCCTACGAGCAGTACTTC	CASSQTYTGGYSYEQYF
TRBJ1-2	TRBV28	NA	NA	TGTGCCAGCAGTTCTGGGGCCCAGGTCTATGGCTACACCTTC	CASSSGAQVYGYTF
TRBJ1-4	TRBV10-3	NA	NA	TGTGCCATCAGCCGGACGGCCTTCGGAGGAAATGAAAAACTGTTTTTT	CAISRTAFGGNEKLFF
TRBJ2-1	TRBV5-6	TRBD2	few	TGTGCCAGCAGCTTATCGACTAGCCGGCCGGATGAGCAGTTCTTC	CASSLSTSRPDEQFF
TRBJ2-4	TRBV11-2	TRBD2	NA	TGTGCCAGCAGCGGAACCGGGACTAGCCTAAACATTCAGTACTTC	CASSGTGTSLNIQYF
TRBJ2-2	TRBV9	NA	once	TGTGCCAGCAGCGTACGTACCGGGGAGCTGTTTTTT	CASSVRTGELFF
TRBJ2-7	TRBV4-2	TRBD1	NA	TGTGCCAGCAGCCCAGGAGACAGGGGATCCTACGAGCAGTACTTC	CASSPGDRGSYEQYF
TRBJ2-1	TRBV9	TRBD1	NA	TGTGCCAGCAGCCCCTGGGACAGGGGGGAGCAGTTCTTC	CASSPWDRGEQFF
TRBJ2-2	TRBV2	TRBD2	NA	TGTGCCAGCAGTGTACTAGCGGGGGGCAACACCGGGGAGCTGTTTTTT	CASSVLAGGNTGELFF
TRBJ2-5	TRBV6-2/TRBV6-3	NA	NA	TGTGCCAGCAGTTGGCAGAAGCAAGAGACCCAGTACTTC	CASSWQKQETQYF
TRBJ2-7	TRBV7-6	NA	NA	TGTGCCAGCAGCCCCAAACAGGGAATATACTCCTACGAGCAGTACTTC	CASSPKQGIYSYEQYF
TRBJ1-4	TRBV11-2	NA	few	TGTGCCAGCAGCTTAGGTCAGGGAAGTGAAAAACTGTTTTTT	CASSLGQGSEKLFF
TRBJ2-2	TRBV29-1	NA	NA	TGCAGCGTTGAGGAGGTCGGGCCAGTCCATTTTATTAACACCGGGGAGCTGTTTTTT	CSVEEVGPVHFINTGELFF
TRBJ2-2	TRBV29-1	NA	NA	TGCAGCGTTCTACAGGTCACCGGGGAGCTGTTTTTT	CSVLQVTGELFF
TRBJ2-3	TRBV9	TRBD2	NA	TGTGCCAGCAGCGTCGGAGCGGGAGGGAGTGTAGATACGCAGTATTTT	CASSVGAGGSVDTQYF
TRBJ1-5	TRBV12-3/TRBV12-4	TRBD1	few	TGTGCCAGCAGTGCACAGGGGAATCAGCCCCAGCATTTT	CASSAQGNQPQHF
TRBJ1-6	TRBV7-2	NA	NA	TGTGCCAGCAGCGACTTCCCTGATTCACCCCTCCACTTT	CASSDFPDSPLHF
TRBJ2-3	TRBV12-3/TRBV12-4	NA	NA	TGTGCCAGCCCCCAGGGCACAGATACGCAGTATTTT	CASPQGTDTQYF
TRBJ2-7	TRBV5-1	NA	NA	TGCGCCAGCAGCTATCCGGAGGGGCAGGACGAGCAGTACTTC	CASSYPEGQDEQYF
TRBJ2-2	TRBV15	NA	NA	TGTGCCACCAGCAAAGAAGACAGTCCGGAGCTGTTTTTT	CATSKEDSPELFF
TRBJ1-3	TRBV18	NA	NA	TGTGCCAGCTCACCGCAGGGAAACTCTGGAAACACCATATATTTT	CASSPQGNSGNTIYF
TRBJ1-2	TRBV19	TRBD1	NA	TGTGCCAGTAGTGATCGGACAGGGGGCATTACTAACTATGGCTACACCTTC	CASSDRTGGITNYGYTF
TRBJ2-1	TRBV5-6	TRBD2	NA	TGTGCCAGCAGCTTGGGACTAGCGGGAGGGTTTTTCCGGAATGAGCAGTTCTTC	CASSLGLAGGFFRNEQFF
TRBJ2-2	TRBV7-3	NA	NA	TGTGCCAGCAGCTTATCAGGGGGGCGCACCGGGGAGCTGTTTTTT	CASSLSGGRTGELFF
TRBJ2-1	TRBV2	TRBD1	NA	TGTGCCAGCAGTAACAGGGGGTCCTACAATGAGCAGTTCTTC	CASSNRGSYNEQFF
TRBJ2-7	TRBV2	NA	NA	TGTGCCAGCAGTGAAGGGACACCCGAGCAGTACTTC	CASSEGTPEQYF
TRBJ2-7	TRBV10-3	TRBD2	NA	TGTGCCATCAGTGCTGCTAGCGGGAGCCACGAGCAGTACTTC	CAISAASGSHEQYF
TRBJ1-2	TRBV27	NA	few	TGTGCCAGCAGTTCCCCCGCCGGGGGGTATGGCTACACCTTC	CASSSPAGGYGYTF
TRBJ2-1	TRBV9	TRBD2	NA	TGTGCCAGCAGCGACGGACTAGCGGGTGAGCAGTTCTTC	CASSDGLAGEQFF
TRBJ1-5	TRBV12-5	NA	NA	TGTGCTAGTGGTGCACCTTCCTCACAGGGATTGGGTCAGCCCCAGCATTTT	CASGAPSSQGLGQPQHF
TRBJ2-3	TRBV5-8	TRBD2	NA	TGTGCCAGCAGCTTGGTGCTACTCCTTAGCGGGAGGTCCACAGATACGCAGTATTTT	CASSLVLLLSGRSTDTQYF
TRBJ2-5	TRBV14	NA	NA	TGTGCCAGCAGTCTCCGGGGGAAAGAGACCCAGTACTTC	CASSLRGKETQYF
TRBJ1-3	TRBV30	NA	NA	TGTGCCTGGACCACAGGGCCTGGAAACACCATATATTTT	CAWTTGPGNTIYF
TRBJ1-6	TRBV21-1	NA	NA	TGTGCCAGCAGCACCACAGGGGCGGGGGGGTCACCCCTCCACTTT	CASSTTGAGGSPLHF
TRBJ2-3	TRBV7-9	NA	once	TGTGCCAGCAGCTTGGTCGGGGGACCAGATACGCAGTATTTT	CASSLVGGPDTQYF
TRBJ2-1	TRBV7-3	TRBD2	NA	TGTGCCAGCAGCCCGTCGGCGGGGGGCGGTCACAATGAGCAGTTCTTC	CASSPSAGGGHNEQFF
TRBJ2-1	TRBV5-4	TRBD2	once	TGTGCCAGCAGCCCTGGCCCCCCTTTACTAGCGGGGGGGAGAAGTAAGCAGTTCTTC	CASSPGPPLLAGGRSKQFF
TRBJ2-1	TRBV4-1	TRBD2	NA	TGCGCCAGCAGCCAAGATCTAGGACTAGCGGACTACAATGAGCAGTTCTTC	CASSQDLGLADYNEQFF
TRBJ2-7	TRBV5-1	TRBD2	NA	TGCGCCAGCAGCATTACTAGCGGGAGTTACGAGCAGTACTTC	CASSITSGSYEQYF
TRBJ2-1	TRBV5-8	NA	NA	TGTGCCAGCAGCGTGACAGGATACAATGAGCAGTTCTTC	CASSVTGYNEQFF
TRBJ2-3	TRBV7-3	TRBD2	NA	TGTGCCAGCAGCTTGGGGACTAGCTTGGGGACAGATACGCAGTATTTT	CASSLGTSLGTDTQYF
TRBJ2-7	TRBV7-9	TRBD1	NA	TGTGCCAGCAGCTTAGGGCAGGGGGCCTACGAGCAGTACTTC	CASSLGQGAYEQYF
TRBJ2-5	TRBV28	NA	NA	TGTGCCAGCAGTTTAAGTCCCGAGAGGACCCAGTACTTC	CASSLSPERTQYF
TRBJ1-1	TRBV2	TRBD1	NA	TGTGCCAGCAGTCGGACAGGGGGAACGGCTTTCTTT	CASSRTGGTAFF
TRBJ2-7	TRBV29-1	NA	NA	TGCAGCGTCCCTCTCGGGGACGAGCAGTACTTC	CSVPLGDEQYF
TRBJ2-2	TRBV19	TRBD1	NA	TGTGCCACCTCCCGGTGGGCAGGGGGCTTGTCCGGGGAGCTGTTTTTT	CATSRWAGGLSGELFF
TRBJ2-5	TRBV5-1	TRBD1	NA	TGCGCCAGCAGCGGGTCCGGGACAGGGGAAGAGACCCAGTACTTC	CASSGSGTGEETQYF
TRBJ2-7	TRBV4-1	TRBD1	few	TGCGCCAGCAGCCCAGGACAGGGCTTTGGCGAGCAGTACTTC	CASSPGQGFGEQYF
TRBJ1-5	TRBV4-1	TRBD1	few	TGCGCCAGCAGCCAAGCCAGGGGGCAGCCCCAGCATTTT	CASSQARGQPQHF
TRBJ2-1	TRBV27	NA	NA	TGTGCCAGCAGTTCCCCAGGTCTCGGGGATGAGCAGTTCTTC	CASSSPGLGDEQFF
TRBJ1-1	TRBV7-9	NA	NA	TGTGCCAGCAGCTCGCGGGGGCGCGGGGGAAGCACTGAAGCTTTCTTT	CASSSRGRGGSTEAFF
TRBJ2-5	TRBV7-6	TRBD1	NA	TGTGCCAGCAGCCAGGGGGCCGGAACTGGGGAGACCCAGTACTTC	CASSQGAGTGETQYF